These 23 T cell receptor beta chains were all obtained from the same sample, sequenced in a study of naive CD8 T cells in extremely preterm neonates. Sequencing used immunoSEQ multiplex PCR; TCRdb keeps in-frame clones, though not all of them. Among around 5,000 clones listed, around 97% were seen once. The source material was naive CD8+ T cells from blood. The receptors were gathered from a human donor in good health.

V and J are TRBV5-6 and TRBJ2-2, with 7 nucleotides matching TRBD2. Unmatched junction bases numbered 5, after V lost 0 bases and J lost 3 bases. Germline CDR1 reads SGHDT; CDR2 reads YYEEEE. This CDR3 has 16 amino acids. DNA for the CDR3: TGTGCCAGCAGCTTGGAAGCGGGAATATACACCGGGGAGCTGTTTTTT. Its translation: CASSLEAGIYTGELFF.

J is TRBJ1-3 and V is TRBV6-5, with 10 bases matching TRBD1. The CDR3 runs 15 residues. Germline V lookup: CDR1 MNHEY, CDR2 SVGAGI. V dropped 4 bases and J dropped 5; count of bases not matched to a gene: 5. The CDR3 DNA reads as TGTGCCAGCAGTTCCACGGGACAGGGGAGAAACACCATATATTTT. Protein sequence: CASSSTGQGRNTIYF.

The CDR3 DNA sequence: TGTGCCAGCAGCACGCTACTGAGCGATGAGCAGTTCTTC. Amino acid sequence: CASSTLLSDEQFF. The chain uses TRBV9 and TRBJ2-1; D not resolved. The V gene lost 4 bases and the J gene lost 8 bases, with 13 bases spanning the gap. Per germline, CDR1 SGDLS and CDR2 YYNGEE. The CDR3 covers 13 residues.

The chain couples TRBV7-2 to TRBJ2-7; D gene ambiguous. The germline gives CDR1 SGHTA, CDR2 FQGNSA. This CDR3 is 13 amino acids long. The germline V and J ends were trimmed by 3 bases and 3 bases, with 9 bases remaining between them. CDR3 sequence (DNA): TGTGCCAGCAGCTTTGTTACACACTACGAGCAGTACTTC. It codes for CASSFVTHYEQYF.

J is TRBJ2-5 and V is TRBV5-6; 7 nucleotides line up with TRBD2. The DNA end is a closer match to TRBJ2-7, so the J assignment may be wrong. In germline, CDR1 is SGHDT, CDR2 YYEEEE. The CDR3 runs to 14 residues. This CDR3 is CASSLIGGRGEQYF. CDR3 DNA sequence: TGTGCCAGCAGCTTAATAGGCGGGAGAGGCGAGCAGTACTTC.

This chain joins TRBV7-9 and TRBJ2-2, with D maybe TRBD2 (6 bases). The germline CDR1 and CDR2 sequences are SEHNR and FQNEAQ (reference sequence). The CDR3 spans 14 residues. Trimming removed 0 bases at V and 8 bases at J, with 10 bases between. The CDR3 here is CASSLAEGGGELFF. In DNA, the CDR3 is TGTGCCAGCAGCTTAGCAGAGGGAGGAGGGGAGCTGTTTTTT.

V is TRBV12-5 and J is TRBJ2-2; 7 bases fit TRBD1. J gave up 1 base and V 2 bases, and 16 bases lay outside the gene matches. CDR1 is LGHNT, CDR2 FRNRAP, per germline. The CDR3 is made up of 20 amino acids. The CDR3 coding sequence is TGTGCTAGTGGTTTGCTACAAAAGACAGGGTTGTCACAGAACACCGGGGAGCTGTTTTTT. It specifies CASGLLQKTGLSQNTGELFF. Full variable domain (outside the CDR3, taken from reference TRBV12-5 and TRBJ2-2): DARVTQTPRHKVTEMGQEVTMRCQPILGHNTVFWYRQTMMQGLELLAYFRNRAPLDDSGMPKDRFSAEMPDATLATLKIQPSEPRDSAVYFCASGLLQKTGLSQNTGELFFGEGSRLTVL.

With regard to this clone: Mismatch with germline at one junction end may stem from a read error. The chain combines TRBV19 with TRBJ2-3; 7 nucleotides line up with TRBD1. The CDR3 is made up of 16 amino acids. Germline V gives CDR1 LNHDA, CDR2 SQIVND (reference sequence). The CDR3 DNA follows: TGTGCCAGTAGTGCCCCCCGGACAGGCATTGTGGATACACAGTATTTT. The encoded protein is CASSAPRTGIVDTQYF. The entire variable domain, with the rest obtained from reference TRBV19 and TRBJ2-3, is as follows: DGGITQSPKYLFRKEGQNVTLSCEQNLNHDAMYWYRQDPGQGLRLIYYSQIVNDFQKGDIAEGYSVSREKKESFPLTVTSAQKNPTAFYLCASSAPRTGIVDTQYFGPGTRLTVL.

The chain employs TRBV19 and TRBJ1-5; TRBD1 might be the D (5 bases). The CDR3 has 14 residues. V dropped 8 bases and J dropped 11 bases, with 22 bases sitting between them. CDR1 is LNHDA and CDR2 is SQIVND in the germline V gene (reference sequence). CDR3 in amino acids: CASLDRPAGGAQHF. The CDR3 DNA reads as TGTGCCAGTTTGGACCGGCCCGCCGGGGGAGCCCAGCATTTT.

The CDR3 nucleotides are TGTGCCAGCAGCCCTACGAGGTTAGATACGCAGTATTTT. It encodes CASSPTRLDTQYF. The rearrangement joins TRBV14 to TRBJ2-3; D unresolved. This CDR3 is built from 13 residues. V was shortened by 4 bases and J by 5 bases, with 10 bases between the two germline ends. In germline, CDR1 is SGHDN, CDR2 FVKESK.

J is TRBJ2-3 and V is TRBV19; 8 bases align to TRBD2. Losses at the gene ends were 3 bases for V and 5 bases for J; bases not matched to a gene: 10. Germline V gene sequence: CDR1 LNHDA, CDR2 SQIVND (reference sequence). The CDR3 consists of 16 residues. This CDR3 reads CASSILGAGAGDTQYF. The CDR3 DNA follows: TGTGCCAGTAGTATCCTCGGAGCGGGGGCGGGAGATACGCAGTATTTT.

V usage is TRBV5-1 and J usage is TRBJ2-2; a weak D match, TRBD1 (5 bases). Germline CDR1 and CDR2: SGHRS and YFSETQ. The CDR3 is 16 residues long. V gave up 2 bases and J gave up 1 base, with 12 bases separating them. The CDR3 DNA reads TGCGCCAGCAGCTTCCGGCGACAGCAGAACACCGGGGAGCTGTTTTTT. Translating gives CASSFRRQQNTGELFF.

The chain has TRBV10-1 and TRBJ2-7; a possible D gene is TRBD1 (6 bases). The germline V gene has CDR1 WNHNN and CDR2 SYGVQD (reference sequence). Deletions cut 5 bases from V and 1 base from J, with 12 bases between. The CDR3 sequence is 14 residues long. CDR3 DNA sequence: TGCGCCAGCAGTCCCAGGGGTAGGTCCTACGAGCAGTACTTC. Its translation is CASSPRGRSYEQYF.

V and J are TRBV5-1 and TRBJ2-2, with a weak D call TRBD2 (7 bases). There are 16 residues in the CDR3. The V gene lost 2 bases and the J gene lost 2 bases, with 13 bases spanning the gap. CDR1 is SGHRS and CDR2 is YFSETQ in the germline V gene. This chain's CDR3 is CASSLMGGPNTGELFF. The CDR3 DNA sequence: TGCGCCAGCAGCTTAATGGGGGGGCCCAACACCGGGGAGCTGTTTTTT.

This clone was found once. The chain joins TRBV4-3 to TRBJ2-2; 10 positions match TRBD1. This CDR3 contains 15 residues. V lost 4 bases, J lost 6 bases, and 5 bases stayed unmatched. Germline CDR1 and CDR2: LGHNA and YSLEER. The CDR3 loop reads CASSLLGQGAGELFF. Here the CDR3 DNA reads TGCGCCAGCAGCCTGCTAGGACAGGGGGCCGGGGAGCTGTTTTTT.

The chain recombines TRBV19 with TRBJ1-1; 9 bases are shared with TRBD1. There are 16 residues in the CDR3. V was pared by 3 bases and J by 11 bases, with 16 bases of the junction left unmatched. The germline CDR1 and CDR2 sequences are LNHDA and SQIVND (reference sequence). CDR3 bases: TGTGCCAGTAGTATTGAAGGACGGGACAGGGTTAGGATGGCTTTCTTT. Protein product: CASSIEGRDRVRMAFF. Together with reference TRBV19 and TRBJ1-1, the CDR3 gives the full variable domain: DGGITQSPKYLFRKEGQNVTLSCEQNLNHDAMYWYRQDPGQGLRLIYYSQIVNDFQKGDIAEGYSVSREKKESFPLTVTSAQKNPTAFYLCASSIEGRDRVRMAFFGQGTRLTVV.

The rearrangement joins TRBV7-2 to TRBJ2-7; 7 positions match TRBD2. J was trimmed by 2 bases and V by 1 base; bases with no gene match: 8. Germline CDR1 is SGHTA and CDR2 is FQGNSA. There are 16 residues in the CDR3. The CDR3 DNA sequence: TGTGCCAGCAGCTTAGGGTCGGGGGGTATGCCCTACGAGCAGTACTTC. Its protein product is CASSLGSGGMPYEQYF.

A single count supports this clone. The genes are TRBV5-6 and TRBJ2-3; D remains ambiguous. In germline, CDR1 is SGHDT, CDR2 YYEEEE. Trimming cost V 3 bases and J 3 bases, with 2 bases left between them. The CDR3 spans 11 residues. In nucleotides, the CDR3 is TGTGCCAGCAGCTCTACAGATACGCAGTATTTT. It encodes CASSSTDTQYF.

The J gene is TRBJ2-7, the V gene TRBV28, with TRBD1 identical over 10 bases. After removal of 6 bases from V and 12 bases from J, the junction contained 17 bases not matched to a gene. Germline V gene data show CDR1 as MDHEN and CDR2 as SYDVKM. The CDR3 runs to 15 residues. In nucleotides, the CDR3 is TGTGCCAGCAGCGAAGGGGGACAGGGGTCAAAGAGATGGTACTTC. Translating it yields CASSEGGQGSKRWYF.

This chain connects TRBV18 to TRBJ2-2; 9 nucleotides align to TRBD2. This CDR3 region has 16 residues. Germline assignment: CDR1 KGHSH and CDR2 LQKENI. Losses at the gene ends were 1 base for V and 3 bases for J; bases not matched to a gene: 3. CDR3: CASSPRGGRDTGELFF. The CDR3 region has the DNA TGTGCCAGCTCACCACGTGGCGGGAGGGACACCGGGGAGCTGTTTTTT. Full variable domain (outside the CDR3, taken from reference TRBV18 and TRBJ2-2): NAGVMQNPRHLVRRRGQEARLRCSPMKGHSHVYWYRQLPEEGLKFMVYLQKENIIDESGMPKERFSAEFPKEGPSILRIQQVVRGDSAAYFCASSPRGGRDTGELFFGEGSRLTVL.

For the CDR3, the DNA is TGTGCCAGCAGTTACACCGGACCAGGGGTGGGAAACACCATATATTTT. Residues: CASSYTGPGVGNTIYF. The V gene is TRBV6-5, the J gene TRBJ1-3; tentative D call: TRBD1 (6 bases). This CDR3 is 16 amino acids long. Germline values: CDR1 MNHEY, CDR2 SVGAGI. Trimming left V 2 bases short and J 4 bases short, with 15 bases between.

The chain joins TRBV7-9 to TRBJ2-5; tentatively, D is TRBD2 (6 bases). Germline V gene sequence: CDR1 SEHNR, CDR2 FQNEAQ (reference sequence). The CDR3 has 16 residues. V shed 1 base and J shed 3 bases, with 15 bases lying between them. The CDR3 DNA reads TGTGCCAGCAGCTTAGAGTTCTTGGGGGGTAAAGAGACCCAGTACTTC. Translation: CASSLEFLGGKETQYF. Full variable domain (rest looked up from reference TRBV7-9 and TRBJ2-5): DTGVSQNPRHKITKRGQNVTFRCDPISEHNRLYWYRQTLGQGPEFLTYFQNEAQLEKSRLLSDRFSAERPKGSFSTLEIQRTEQGDSAMYLCASSLEFLGGKETQYFGPGTRLLVL.

This clone was seen a single time. The CDR3: CSGLLASGIIYGYTF. CDR3 in DNA: TGCAGCGGATTGTTGGCGTCCGGGATAATATATGGCTACACCTTC. The chain is built from TRBV29-1 and TRBJ1-2; no definite D call. The V gene's germline CDR1 is SQVTM and CDR2 ANQGSEA. V gave up 7 bases and J gave up 5 bases, with 23 bases separating them. The CDR3 spans 15 residues.